This is a list of T cell receptor beta chains from one sample in a study of shared clonotypes between healthy human individuals. Data came from immunoSEQ multiplex PCR; TCRdb stores just in-frame clones and leaves some out. The sample records 2 million or so clones, roughly 94% being singletons. The sample comprised naive CD8+ T cells sorted from blood. These receptors all come from a man in his late teens or twenties in good health. The CDR3 runs from the conserved cysteine through the conserved F or W.

v_call,cdr3_length,cdr3_aa
TRBV7-9,15,CASSLGAGGVYEQYF
TRBV4-3,13,CASSQTTMGGYTF
TRBV7-9,12,CASWGATAELFF
TRBV30,13,CAWSVGYADTQYF
TRBV5-6,16,CASSSEGWDKVHEQYF
TRBV4-1,17,CASSLSGGASGTYEQYF
TRBV4-3,15,CASSQDPAGAYEQYF
TRBV4-1,16,CASSHDDSLLLAGLFF
TRBV5-1,14,CASSIRGPNTEAFF
TRBV5-1,14,CASSLLAGAYEQYF
TRBV5-6,16,CASSQGGQGRPGELFF
TRBV28,13,CASSSITGYGYTF
TRBV5-6,14,CASSSRATNEKLFF
TRBV28,14,CASSFYRGRSEAFF
TRBV29-1,12,CSPWTSANEQFF
TRBV7-9,14,CASSLGTNNEKLFF
TRBV30,15,CAWTPGEISYNEQFF
TRBV4-3,16,CASRPRLTDPRHEQYF
TRBV7-6,15,CASSPRTGASYGYTF
TRBV7-8,14,CASSLMGTADEQYF
TRBV5-1,16,CASSLRDRTSYNEQFF
TRBV7-6,16,CASSPVTGGSIYGYTF
TRBV4-3,16,CASSQDFRWPAGELFF
TRBV7-8,14,CASSSGQSTGELFF
TRBV7-8,12,CASSSGLLIQYF
TRBV25-1,13,CASRRAGEETQYF
TRBV29-1,12,CSVPGPGYGYTF
TRBV27,14,CASSLHSSYNEQFF
TRBV5-4,15,CASSSGTGGRETQYF
TRBV4-3,15,CASSRTTWAFDEQYF
TRBV13,15,CASSPTSVGTGELFF
TRBV28,12,CASSLDVDTQYF
TRBV6-1,16,CASSESRWDRADTQYF
TRBV13,13,CASSPDREETQYF
TRBV10-2,19,CASSDPHGGAAREEETQYF
TRBV5-6,12,CASSLTGDTQYF
TRBV7-9,15,CASSERDPGNSPLHF
TRBV5-1,15,CASSLDSDMNTEAFF
TRBV7-6,14,CASSLGPKPEAQYF
TRBV10-3,14,CAISGTGYDTEAFF
TRBV9,14,CASSVGNLQGEQYF
TRBV27,15,CASSSLQGFLYEQYF
TRBV13,17,CASSSPGTGGHFGTQYF
TRBV7-2,15,CASSQSGEVPYEQYF
TRBV28,15,CASSFSGFYNSPLHF
TRBV5-1,15,CASSLSGRNSYEQYF
TRBV7-2,18,CASSLAPGVPSSYNEQFF
TRBV30,15,CAWSRWGLEGQPQHF